This TCR beta chain was sequenced in a study of blood T cell repertoires in COVID-19. Study background: Material from acute and convalescent COVID-19 was sourced from the United States, Italy and Spain. T cells, B-cell-depleted T cells, or PBMCs supplied cDNA or gDNA.

The V gene end was trimmed by 4 bases and the J gene end by 1 base; junction bases not matched to a gene: 6. The length of the CDR3 is 16 residues. Germline V lookup: CDR1 SGHNT, CDR2 YYREEE (reference sequence). Among Cohort 3 donors, those recovered had two negative PCRs, clearance, or symptom resolution. Profiling relied on immunoSEQ multiplex PCR, and the TCRdb table lists in-frame clones only, not all of them. The data contain hundreds of thousands of clones, 86% of them seen just once; the ten biggest clones take up less than 4.5%. The chain is built from TRBV5-4 and TRBJ2-3; 10 bases fit TRBD2. The sequencing input was PBMCs or T cells enriched from blood (not recorded which). The sequence derives from a man aged 25 to 40 who had recovered from COVID-19. The CDR3 spells CASSLLSGGGTDTQYF. The CDR3 region has the DNA TGTGCCAGCAGCCTCCTCAGCGGGGGGGGCACAGATACGCAGTATTTT.